This T cell receptor beta chain was profiled in a study of blood T cell repertoires in COVID-19. This clone was counted a single time. CDR1 DFQATT and CDR2 SNEGSKA come from the germline V gene (reference sequence). V shed 1 base and J shed 6 bases, with 5 bases lying between them. This CDR3 is 11 amino acids long. Method: immunoSEQ multiplex PCR; TCRdb's copy keeps in-frame clones and lacks some. Here the sample spans 300,000 to 400,000 clones, around 87% being singletons. Sequencing was done on a sample of peripheral blood. V is TRBV20-1 and J is TRBJ2-3; D gene unclear. This TCR came from a woman aged 45-60 years who had recovered from COVID-19. CDR3 sequence (DNA): TGCAGTGCTAGAGGTAGCGATACGCAGTATTTT. Translated: CSARGSDTQYF.